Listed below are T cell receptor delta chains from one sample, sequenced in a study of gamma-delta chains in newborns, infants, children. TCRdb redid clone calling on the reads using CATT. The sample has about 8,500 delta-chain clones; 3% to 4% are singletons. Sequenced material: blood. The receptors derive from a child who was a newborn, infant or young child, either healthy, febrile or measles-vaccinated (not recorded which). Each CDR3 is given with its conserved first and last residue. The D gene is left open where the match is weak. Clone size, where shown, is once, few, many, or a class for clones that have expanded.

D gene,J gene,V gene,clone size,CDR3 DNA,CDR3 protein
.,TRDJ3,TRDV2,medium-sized,TGTGCCTGTGACAGGATACCCAGCTCCTGGGACACCCGACAGATGTTTTTC,CACDRIPSSWDTRQMFF
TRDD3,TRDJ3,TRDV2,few,TGTGCCTGTGACACAATCCTGGGGGACCGCGCCTGGGACACCCGACAGATGTTTTTC,CACDTILGDRAWDTRQMFF
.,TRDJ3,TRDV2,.,TGTGCCTGTGACACCGCTACAGGGGGGCATTCCCGGGACACCCGACAGATGTTTTTC,CACDTATGGHSRDTRQMFF
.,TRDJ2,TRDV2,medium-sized,TGTGCCTGTGACCCAGTCGGGGGTTTGACAGCACAACTCTTCTTT,CACDPVGGLTAQLFF
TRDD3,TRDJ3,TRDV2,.,TGTGCCTGTGACACCGTACTGGGGAATTGGGACACCCGACAGATGTTTTTC,CACDTVLGNWDTRQMFF
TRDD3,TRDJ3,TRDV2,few,TGTGCCTGTGACACTTTACTGGGGGCCAGCTCCTGGGACACCCGACAGATGTTTTTC,CACDTLLGASSWDTRQMFF
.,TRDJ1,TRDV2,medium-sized,TGTGCCTCCGGGGGTCCCGGGGGTAAACTCATCTTT,CASGGPGGKLIF
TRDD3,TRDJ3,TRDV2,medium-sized,TGTGCCTGTGACGATGCCTACTGGGGGCTGGGCTCCTGGGACACCCGACAGATGTTTTTC,CACDDAYWGLGSWDTRQMFF
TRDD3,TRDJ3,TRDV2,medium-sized,TGTGCCTGTGACGTACGGAACTGGGGACTGAGCTCCTGGGACACCCGACAGATGTTTTTC,CACDVRNWGLSSWDTRQMFF
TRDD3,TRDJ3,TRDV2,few,TGTGCCTGTGACACCGAAACTGGGGGATACGCTTGGTCCTGGGACGCCCGACAGATGTTTTTC,CACDTETGGYAWSWDARQMFF
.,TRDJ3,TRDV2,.,TGTGCCTGTGACTTCCTTGGGGGTCACCTTTATAGCTCCTGGGACACCCGACAGATGTTTTTC,CACDFLGGHLYSSWDTRQMFF
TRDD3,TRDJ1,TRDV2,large,TGTGCCTGTGACGCACTGGGGCTCCAATCCGGTAAACTCATCTTT,CACDALGLQSGKLIF
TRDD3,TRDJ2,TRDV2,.,TGTGCCTGTGACACCTACTGGGGGATAACAGCACAACTCTTCTTT,CACDTYWGITAQLFF
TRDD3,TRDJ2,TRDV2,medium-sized,TGTGCCTGTGACAGGCTGGGGGATACGCTAATGACAGCACAACTCTTCTTT,CACDRLGDTLMTAQLFF
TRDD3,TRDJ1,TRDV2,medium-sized,TGTGCCTGTGACAGCCTGGGGGATTACACCGATAAACTCATCTTT,CACDSLGDYTDKLIF
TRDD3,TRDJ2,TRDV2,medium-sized,TGTGCCTGTGACACCTTGGGGGATACAGCACAACTCTTCTTT,CACDTLGDTAQLFF
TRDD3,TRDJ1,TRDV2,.,TGTGCCTGCGACTCATTACTGGGGGATTTACGCACCGATAAACTCATCTTT,CACDSLLGDLRTDKLIF
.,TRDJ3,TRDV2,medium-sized,TGTGCCTGTGACACCGGGGGACCCGGAGGCTCCTGGGACACCCGACAGATGTTTTTC,CACDTGGPGGSWDTRQMFF
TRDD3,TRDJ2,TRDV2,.,TGTGCCTGTGACCCGGTACTGGGGGCTAGAGCTTTGACAGCACAACTCTTCTTC,CACDPVLGARALTAQLFF
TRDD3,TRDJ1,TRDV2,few,TGTGCCTGTGACACCTGGGGGATTCACACCGATAAACTCATCTTT,CACDTWGIHTDKLIF
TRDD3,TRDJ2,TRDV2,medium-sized,TGTGCCTGTGACACTCTTACTGGGGGATCGACAGCACAACTCTTCTTT,CACDTLTGGSTAQLFF
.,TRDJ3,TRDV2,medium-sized,TGTGCCTGTGACACTCTGGGGTCAAGCTCCTGGGACACCCGACAGATGTTTTTC,CACDTLGSSSWDTRQMFF
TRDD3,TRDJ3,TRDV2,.,TGTGCCTGTGACACCGAGGGATGGGGGAGCTCCTGGGACACCCGACAGATGTTTTTC,CACDTEGWGSSWDTRQMFF
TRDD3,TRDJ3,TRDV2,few,TGTGCCTGTGACAAACTGGGGGATACGAGCCCCTGGGACACCCGACAGATGTTTTTC,CACDKLGDTSPWDTRQMFF
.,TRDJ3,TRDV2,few,TGTGCCTGCGACTCCACTGGTTACTCCTGGGACACCCGACAGATGTTTTTC,CACDSTGYSWDTRQMFF
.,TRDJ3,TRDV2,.,TGTGCCTGTGACTGGGGGGCCCCCTGGGACACCCGACAGATGTTTTTC,CACDWGAPWDTRQMFF
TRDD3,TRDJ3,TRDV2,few,TGTGCCTGTGACTACTGGGGGTCCAGCTCCTGGGACACCCGACAGATGTTTTTC,CACDYWGSSSWDTRQMFF
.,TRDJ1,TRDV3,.,TGTGCCTTCCGCTTCCCCCAGCTAGACACCGATAAACCCATCTTT,CAFRFPQLDTDKPIF
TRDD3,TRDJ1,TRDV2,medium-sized,TGTGCCTGTGCTGGGGGATATAGCGCCGATAAACTCATCTTT,CACAGGYSADKLIF
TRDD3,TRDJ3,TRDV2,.,TGTGCCTGTGACAAAATGGGGGACTCCTGGGACACCCGACAGATGTTTTTC,CACDKMGDSWDTRQMFF
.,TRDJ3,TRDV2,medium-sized,TGTGCCTGTGACGATAATGGGGGCCCACCTAGCTCCTGGGACACCCGACAGATGTTTTTC,CACDDNGGPPSSWDTRQMFF
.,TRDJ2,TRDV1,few,TGTGCTCTTGGGGCCTGGGCCTTCCTACGGGATTGGGGGATTACCTCGACAGCACAACTCTTCTTT,CALGAWAFLRDWGITSTAQLFF
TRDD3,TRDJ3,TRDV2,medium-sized,TGTGCCTGTGACACCGTACTGGGGGCCAGCTCCTGGGACACCCGACAGATGTTTTTC,CACDTVLGASSWDTRQMFF
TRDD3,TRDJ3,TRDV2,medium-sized,TGTGCCTGTGACACCGTACTGGGGGATAAGTCCACCTCCTGGGACACCCGACAGATGTTTTTC,CACDTVLGDKSTSWDTRQMFF